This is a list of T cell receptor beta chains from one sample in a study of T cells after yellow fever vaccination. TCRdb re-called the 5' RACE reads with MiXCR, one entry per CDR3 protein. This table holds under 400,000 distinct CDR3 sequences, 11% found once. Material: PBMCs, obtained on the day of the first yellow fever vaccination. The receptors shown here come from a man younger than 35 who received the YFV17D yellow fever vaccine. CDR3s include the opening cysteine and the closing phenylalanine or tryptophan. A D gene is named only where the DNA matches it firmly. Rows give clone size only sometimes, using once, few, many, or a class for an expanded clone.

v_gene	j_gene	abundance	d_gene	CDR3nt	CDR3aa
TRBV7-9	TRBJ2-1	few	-	TGTGCCAGCATTCCCGGCGGTAGCTCCTACAATGAGCAGTTCTTC	CASIPGGSSYNEQFF
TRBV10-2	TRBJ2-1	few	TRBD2	TGCGCCAGCAGTGACCTATCGGCGACTAGCGGGCCCATCAATGAGCAGTTCTTC	CASSDLSATSGPINEQFF
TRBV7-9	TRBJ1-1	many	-	TGCGCCAGCAGCTTGGGGGCAGGGAACACTGAAGCTTTCTTT	CASSLGAGNTEAFF
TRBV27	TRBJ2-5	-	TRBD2	TGTGCCAGCAGTTACAGGGGACTAGCGATAGAGACCCAGTACTTC	CASSYRGLAIETQYF
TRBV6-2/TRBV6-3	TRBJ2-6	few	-	TGTGCCAGCAGTCTTACACGCACTGGGGCCAACGTCCTGACTTTC	CASSLTRTGANVLTF
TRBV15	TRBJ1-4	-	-	TGTGCCACCAGCAGATCCCCTAATGAAAAACTGTTTTTT	CATSRSPNEKLFF
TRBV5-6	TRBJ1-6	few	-	TGTGCCAGCAGCTTTGGTTCTACCCCTTCACCCCTCCACTTT	CASSFGSTPSPLHF
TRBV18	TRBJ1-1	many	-	TGTGCCAGCTCACCGTTGCTTGGAGTGACTGAAGCTTTCTTT	CASSPLLGVTEAFF
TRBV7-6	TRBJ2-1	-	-	TGTGCCAGCAGCTTGGAGGACAGCGACAATGAGCAGTTCTTC	CASSLEDSDNEQFF
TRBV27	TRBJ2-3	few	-	TGTGCCAGCACCCCTAGCAGGAGTAGGTATTTT	CASTPSRSRYF
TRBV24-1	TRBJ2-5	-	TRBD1	TGTGCCACCAGGGCTCGCAAACAGGGGATCCAAGAGACCCAGTACTTC	CATRARKQGIQETQYF
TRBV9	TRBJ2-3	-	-	TGTGCCAGCAGCTTCCAGACAGCCATGGATACGCAGTATTTT	CASSFQTAMDTQYF
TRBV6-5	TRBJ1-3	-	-	TGTGCCAGCAGTTACTCAGCGGGAAACACCATATATTTT	CASSYSAGNTIYF
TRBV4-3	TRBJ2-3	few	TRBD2	TGCGCCAGCAGCCAAAGGACTAGCGGGGGGCACACAGATACGCAGTATTTT	CASSQRTSGGHTDTQYF
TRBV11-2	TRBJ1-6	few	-	TGTGCCAGCAGCTTATACGGGGATTCGATTTCACCCCTCCACTTT	CASSLYGDSISPLHF
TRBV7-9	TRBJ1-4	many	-	TGTGCCAGCAGCTTCGGGCCACGGGGGTGGAAACTGTTTTTT	CASSFGPRGWKLFF
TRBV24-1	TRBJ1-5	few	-	TGTGCCACCCTCTGGGAGCAGTACAACAATCAGCCCCAGCATTTT	CATLWEQYNNQPQHF
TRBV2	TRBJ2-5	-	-	TGTGCCAGCAGTCCACGGGCCCAGTACTTC	CASSPRAQYF
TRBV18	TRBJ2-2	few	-	TGTGCCAGCTCACCACCGGGACCCTGGAACACCGGGGAGCTGTTTTTT	CASSPPGPWNTGELFF
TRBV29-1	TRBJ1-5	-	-	TGCAGCGCTGGGGCAGGGCAGAATCAGCCCCAGCATTTT	CSAGAGQNQPQHF
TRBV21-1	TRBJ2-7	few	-	TGTGCCAGCAGCGACTTGCCCGGGACAGCACCTACGGAGCAGTACTTC	CASSDLPGTAPTEQYF
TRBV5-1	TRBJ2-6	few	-	TGCGCCAGCAGGTCTCTCTCTGGGGCCAACGTCCTGACTTTC	CASRSLSGANVLTF